These 5 T cell receptor beta chains were sequenced from one sample in a study of cytomegalovirus exposure and HLA in healthy donors. Both 60 Vbeta primers and 13 Jbeta primers went into the PCR. Only in-frame clones appear in the TCRdb table, and some are missing; sequencing was by immunoSEQ multiplex PCR. The sample yields around 150,000 clones, 73% seen once. Source material: PBMCs. Source of these receptors: a human donor in good health.

This clone was seen a single time. The chain couples TRBV5-1 to TRBJ1-1; weak D call: TRBD1 (5 bases). Germline CDR1 and CDR2: SGHRS and YFSETQ. V lost 0 bases to trimming and J lost 4 bases, with 10 bases between them. The length of the CDR3 is 14 residues. Here the CDR3 DNA reads TGCGCCAGCAGCTTGGCCAGGGTGAGCACTGAAGCTTTCTTT. It translates to CASSLARVSTEAFF.

This chain connects TRBV5-4 to TRBJ2-2, with D hard to call. There are 15 residues in the CDR3. The germline V gene encodes CDR1 SGHNT and CDR2 YYREEE (reference sequence). Trimming took off 3 bases at V and 5 bases at J, with 14 bases between the two ends. The chain's CDR3 is CASSSLWATTGELFF. CDR3 in DNA: TGTGCCAGCAGCTCCTTGTGGGCCACGACCGGGGAGCTGTTTTTT.

This chain joins TRBV5-8 and TRBJ2-5, with 15 nucleotides matching TRBD2. The junction had 7 bases not matched to a gene; V was cut back by 5 bases and J by 5 bases. Germline assignment: CDR1 SGHTS and CDR2 YDEGEE. This CDR3 has 16 residues. The CDR3 region is CASRGLAGGVSETQYF. CDR3 coding DNA: TGTGCCAGCAGGGGACTAGCGGGAGGTGTAAGTGAGACCCAGTACTTC.

This sequence joins TRBV5-1 and TRBJ2-7; 11 nucleotides line up with TRBD1. CDR1 is SGHRS, CDR2 YFSETQ, per germline. The junction had 2 bases not matched to a gene; V was cut back by 0 bases and J by 6 bases. CDR3 length: 14 residues. The CDR3 DNA follows: TGCGCCAGCAGCTTGGTGGGACAGGGGGGCGAGCAGTACTTC. Translated: CASSLVGQGGEQYF.

The CDR3 here is CASSKGVCSYNEQFF. CDR3 DNA: TGTGCCAGCAGCAAGGGCGTATGCTCCTACAATGAGCAGTTCTTC. The chain joins TRBV21-1 to TRBJ2-1; no DNA check was done on the table's D call, TRBD1. TRBV21-1 is recorded as a pseudogene. The CDR3 totals 15 residues.